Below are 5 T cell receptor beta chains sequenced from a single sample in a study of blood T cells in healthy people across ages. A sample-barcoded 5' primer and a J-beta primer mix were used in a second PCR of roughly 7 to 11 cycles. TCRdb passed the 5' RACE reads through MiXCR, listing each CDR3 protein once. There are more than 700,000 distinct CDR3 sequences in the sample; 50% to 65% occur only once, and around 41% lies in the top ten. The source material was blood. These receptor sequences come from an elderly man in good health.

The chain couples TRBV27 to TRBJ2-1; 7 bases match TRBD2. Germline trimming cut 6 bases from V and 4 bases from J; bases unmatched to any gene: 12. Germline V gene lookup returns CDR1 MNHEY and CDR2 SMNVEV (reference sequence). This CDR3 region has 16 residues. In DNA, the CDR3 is TGTGCCAGCAGCACTAATCGGGGAGGGAGGTACAATGAGCAGTTCTTC. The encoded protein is CASSTNRGGRYNEQFF.

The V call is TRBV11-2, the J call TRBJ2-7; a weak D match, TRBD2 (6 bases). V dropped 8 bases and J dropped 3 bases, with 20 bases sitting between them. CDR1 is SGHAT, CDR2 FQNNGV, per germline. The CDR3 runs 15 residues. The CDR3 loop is CASWTPGRGGYEQYF. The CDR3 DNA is TGTGCCAGCTGGACGCCGGGACGGGGAGGCTACGAGCAGTACTTC.

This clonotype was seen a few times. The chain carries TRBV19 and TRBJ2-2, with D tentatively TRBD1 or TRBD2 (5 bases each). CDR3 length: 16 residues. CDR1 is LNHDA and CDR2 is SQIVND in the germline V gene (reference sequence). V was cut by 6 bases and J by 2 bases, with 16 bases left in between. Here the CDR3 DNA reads TGTGCCAGTAGCAGCCCCGGGACCACCAACACCGGGGAGCTGTTTTTT. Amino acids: CASSSPGTTNTGELFF. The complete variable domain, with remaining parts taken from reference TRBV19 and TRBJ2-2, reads DGGITQSPKYLFRKEGQNVTLSCEQNLNHDAMYWYRQDPGQGLRLIYYSQIVNDFQKGDIAEGYSVSREKKESFPLTVTSAQKNPTAFYLCASSSPGTTNTGELFFGEGSRLTVL.

In DNA form, the CDR3 reads TGTGCCAGCAGTGAGGGACAGCTATTGAACACTGAAGCTTTCTTT. Its protein product is CASSEGQLLNTEAFF. The chain is built from TRBV25-1 and TRBJ1-1; 7 nucleotides match TRBD1. The CDR3 has 15 amino acids. The germline V gene has CDR1 MGHDK and CDR2 SYGVNS. V was clipped by 3 bases and J by 0 bases; unmatched bases: 4.

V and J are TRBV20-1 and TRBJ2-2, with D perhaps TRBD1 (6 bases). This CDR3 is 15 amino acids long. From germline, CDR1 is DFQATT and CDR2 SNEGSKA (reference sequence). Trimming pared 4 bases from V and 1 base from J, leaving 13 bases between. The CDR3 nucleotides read TGCAGTGCTAAACCCATGACAGGGAACACCGGGGAGCTGTTTTTT. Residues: CSAKPMTGNTGELFF.